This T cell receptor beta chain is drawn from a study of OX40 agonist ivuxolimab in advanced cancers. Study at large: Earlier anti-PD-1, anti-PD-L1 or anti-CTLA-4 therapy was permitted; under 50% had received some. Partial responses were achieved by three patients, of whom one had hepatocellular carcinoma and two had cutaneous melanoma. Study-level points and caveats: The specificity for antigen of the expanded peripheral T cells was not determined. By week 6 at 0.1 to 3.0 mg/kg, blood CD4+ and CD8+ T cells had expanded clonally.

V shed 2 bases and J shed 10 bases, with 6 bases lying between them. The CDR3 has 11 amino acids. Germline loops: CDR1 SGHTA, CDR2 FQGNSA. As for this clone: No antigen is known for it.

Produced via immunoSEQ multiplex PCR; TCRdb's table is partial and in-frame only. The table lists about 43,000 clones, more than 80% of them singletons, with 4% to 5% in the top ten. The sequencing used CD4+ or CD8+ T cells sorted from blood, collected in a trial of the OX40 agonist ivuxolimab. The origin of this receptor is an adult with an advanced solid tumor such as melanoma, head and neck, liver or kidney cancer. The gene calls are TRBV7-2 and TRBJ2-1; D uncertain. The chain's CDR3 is CASSLREEQFF. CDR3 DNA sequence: TGTGCCAGCAGCTTAAGAGAGGAGCAGTTCTTC.